The 10 T cell receptor beta chains listed next were all sequenced from one sample in a study of HIV-infected children after antiretroviral therapy interruption. Described treatment: PENTA 11 planned treatment interruption arm or continuous ART arm. RNA-based 3' RACE libraries used unique molecular identifiers. TCRdb passed the 3' RACE reads through MiXCR, listing each CDR3 protein once. In the table there are about 89,000 distinct CDR3 sequences, roughly 6.4% of which are singletons. The material sequenced was CD45RA+ CD4+ T cells from PBMCs, pooled from several time points, taken from a donor given antiretroviral therapy, either interrupted or continuous. Noted subset: naive CD4+ CD45RA+ CD45RO- T cells. The receptors were gathered from a pool of human donors with HIV.

This clonotype was counted many times. J is TRBJ1-6 and V is TRBV12-3 or TRBV12-4; TRBD1 agrees at 8 bases. With V trimmed by 4 bases and J by 8 bases, 7 bases remained unmatched. The CDR3 is 15 amino acids. CDR3 DNA sequence: TGTGCCAGCAGTTCGGGACAGGCAAGGGATTCACCCCTCCACTTT. As protein: CASSSGQARDSPLHF.

V and J are TRBV5-1 and TRBJ2-7; 9 bases align to TRBD1. Trimming took 2 bases from V and 3 from J; bases not matched to a gene: 3. This CDR3 contains 14 residues. CDR1 and CDR2 (germline): SGHRS, YFSETQ. In DNA form, the CDR3 reads TGCGCCAGCAGCTTCCCGACAGGGGGCTACGAGCAGTACTTC. Protein product: CASSFPTGGYEQYF.

This clonotype was seen repeatedly, ten times or more. The rearrangement links TRBV7-2 to TRBJ1-2; no clear D gene. The CDR3 has 14 amino acids. V lost 7 bases and J lost 2, with 14 bases in between. Germline loops: CDR1 SGHTA, CDR2 FQGNSA. The CDR3 is CASTLTRHNYGYTF. The CDR3 DNA reads TGTGCCAGCACCCTCACCCGACACAACTATGGCTACACCTTC.

The V and J genes are TRBV19 and TRBJ2-7; 11 bases agree with TRBD2. Unmatched junction bases numbered 8, after V lost 4 bases and J lost 3 bases. Germline V gene lookup returns CDR1 LNHDA and CDR2 SQIVND (reference sequence). The CDR3 is made up of 16 amino acids. As DNA, the CDR3 is TGTGCCAGTAGTAAAAATCCAGGGACTAGCGGCTACGAGCAGTACTTC. It translates to CASSKNPGTSGYEQYF.

This clonotype was recorded a few times. The chain couples TRBV14 to TRBJ2-5; no clear D gene. V was shortened by 4 bases and J by 0 bases, with 15 bases between the two germline ends. This CDR3 is 16 amino acids long. CDR1 and CDR2 from the germline V gene are SGHDN and FVKESK. The CDR3 protein is CASSPLTLLDQETQYF. The CDR3 coding sequence is TGTGCCAGCAGCCCTTTGACCCTATTGGACCAAGAGACCCAGTACTTC.

This clonotype appeared many times. At one of its ends the junction is not consistent with the germline gene, which may arise from a read error. V gene TRBV6-5 combines with J gene TRBJ1-1; possible D gene TRBD1, 6 bases. CDR1 and CDR2 (germline): MNHEY, SVGAGI. The CDR3 spans 15 residues. The CDR3 is CASRYFGGLNTEAFF. DNA for the CDR3: TGTGCCAGCAGATACTTTGGGGGGCTGAACACTGAAGCTTTCTTT.

This clonotype was seen many times. V usage is TRBV5-1 and J usage is TRBJ1-1, with 12 bases lining up with TRBD1. Germline V gene data show CDR1 as SGHRS and CDR2 as YFSETQ. The CDR3 contains 15 residues. V lost 4 bases, J lost 5 bases, and 6 bases stayed unmatched. CDR3 loop: CASSTWDRGPTEAFF. CDR3 coding DNA: TGCGCCAGCAGCACCTGGGACAGGGGGCCTACTGAAGCTTTCTTT.

The chain carries TRBV6-5 and TRBJ2-7, with D tentatively TRBD1 (7 bases). The V gene's germline CDR1 is MNHEY and CDR2 SVGAGI. V dropped 8 bases and J dropped 1 base, with 12 bases sitting between them. The CDR3 has 13 amino acids. CDR3 nucleotide sequence: TGTGCCAGCGGGCGGGACAGATCCTACGAGCAGTACTTC. As protein: CASGRDRSYEQYF.

This clonotype was recorded at least ten times. This chain joins TRBV12-3 or TRBV12-4 and TRBJ2-7, with D possibly being TRBD2 (7 bases). CDR3 length: 13 amino acids. Trimming shortened V by 4 bases and J by 3 bases, and 10 bases separated the two germline ends. The CDR3 here is CASSWEGGYEQYF. CDR3 DNA sequence: TGTGCCAGCAGTTGGGAGGGGGGCTACGAGCAGTACTTC.

The chain has TRBV7-2 and TRBJ2-1; D gene ambiguous. The CDR3 runs 16 residues. V was trimmed by 2 bases and J by 0 bases, leaving 11 bases between them. Germline CDR1 SGHTA, CDR2 FQGNSA. CDR3 sequence reads: CASSLPPASSYNEQFF. The DNA for the CDR3 is TGTGCCAGCAGCTTACCGCCGGCAAGCTCCTACAATGAGCAGTTCTTC.